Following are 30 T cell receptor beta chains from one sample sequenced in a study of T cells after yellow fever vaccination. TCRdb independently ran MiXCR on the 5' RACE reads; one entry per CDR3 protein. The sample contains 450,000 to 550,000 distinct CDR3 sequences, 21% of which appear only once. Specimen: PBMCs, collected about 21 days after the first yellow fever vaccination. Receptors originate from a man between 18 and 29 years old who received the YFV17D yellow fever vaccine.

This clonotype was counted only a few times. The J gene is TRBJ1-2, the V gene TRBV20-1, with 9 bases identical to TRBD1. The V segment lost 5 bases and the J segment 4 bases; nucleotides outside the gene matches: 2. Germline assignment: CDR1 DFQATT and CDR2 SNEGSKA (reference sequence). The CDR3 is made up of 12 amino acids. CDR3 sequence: CSAPDRGYGYTF. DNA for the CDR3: TGCAGTGCTCCGGACAGGGGCTATGGCTACACCTTC.

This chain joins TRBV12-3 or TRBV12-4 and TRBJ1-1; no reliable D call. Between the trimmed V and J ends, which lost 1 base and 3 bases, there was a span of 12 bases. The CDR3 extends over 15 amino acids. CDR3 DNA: TGTGCCAGCAGTTTAGGGGTATCCCCCTACACTGAAGCTTTCTTT. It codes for CASSLGVSPYTEAFF.

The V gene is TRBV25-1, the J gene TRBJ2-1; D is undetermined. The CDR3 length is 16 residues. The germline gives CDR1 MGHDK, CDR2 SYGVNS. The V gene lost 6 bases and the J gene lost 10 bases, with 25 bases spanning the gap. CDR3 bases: TGTGCCAGCAGCGCTAGAATAGGATCGAGACGCCGGGAGCAGTTCTTC. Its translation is CASSARIGSRRREQFF.

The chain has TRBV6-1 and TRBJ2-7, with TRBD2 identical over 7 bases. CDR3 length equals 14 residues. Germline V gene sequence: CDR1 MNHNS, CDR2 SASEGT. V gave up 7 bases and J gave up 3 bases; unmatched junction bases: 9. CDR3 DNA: TGTGCCAGCACCCCCTGGGGAGGGATCTACGAGCAGTACGTC. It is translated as CASTPWGGIYEQYV.

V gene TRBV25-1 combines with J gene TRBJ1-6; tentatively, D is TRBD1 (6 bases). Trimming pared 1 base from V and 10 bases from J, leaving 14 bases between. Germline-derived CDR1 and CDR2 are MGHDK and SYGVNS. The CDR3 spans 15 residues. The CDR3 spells CASSEFGGGGSPLHF. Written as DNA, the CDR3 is TGTGCCAGCAGTGAATTCGGGGGGGGCGGATCACCCCTCCACTTT.

CDR3 region: CASSYAAGSYQETQYF. In DNA form, the CDR3 reads TGTGCCAGCAGTTATGCGGCAGGGTCGTACCAAGAGACCCAGTACTTC. The V call is TRBV6-2 or TRBV6-3, the J call TRBJ2-5; a possible D gene is TRBD1 (5 bases). V was clipped by 3 bases and J by 0 bases, with 14 bases between them. CDR3 length: 16 residues. Germline V gene lookup returns CDR1 MNHEY and CDR2 SVGEGT.

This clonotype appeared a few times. CDR3 nucleotides: TGTGCCTGGACATTCGAGGAGATCATGAACACTGAAGCTTTCTTT. Translation: CAWTFEEIMNTEAFF. The chain employs TRBV30 and TRBJ1-1; D call uncertain. The ends were cut back, 4 bases at V and 0 bases at J, with 15 bases in the middle. Germline V CDR1 and CDR2: GTSNPN, SVGIG (reference sequence). The CDR3 contains 15 residues.

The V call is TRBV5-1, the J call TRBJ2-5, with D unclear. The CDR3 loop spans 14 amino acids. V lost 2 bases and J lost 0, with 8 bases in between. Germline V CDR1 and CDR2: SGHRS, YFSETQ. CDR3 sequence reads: CASSFLQDQETQYF. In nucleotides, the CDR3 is TGCGCCAGCAGCTTTTTGCAGGACCAAGAGACCCAGTACTTC.

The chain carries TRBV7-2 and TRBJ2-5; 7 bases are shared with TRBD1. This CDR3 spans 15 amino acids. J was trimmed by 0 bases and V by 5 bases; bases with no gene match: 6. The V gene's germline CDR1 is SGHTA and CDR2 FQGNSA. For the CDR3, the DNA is TGTGCCAGCAGCGCGTCACAGGGGTACCAAGAGACCCAGTACTTC. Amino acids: CASSASQGYQETQYF.

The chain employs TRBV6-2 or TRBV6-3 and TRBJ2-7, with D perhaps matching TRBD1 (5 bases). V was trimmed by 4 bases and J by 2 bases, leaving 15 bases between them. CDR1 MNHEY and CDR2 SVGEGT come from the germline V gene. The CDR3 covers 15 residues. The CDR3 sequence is CASSSWGGVTYEQYV. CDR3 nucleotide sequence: TGTGCCAGCAGTTCATGGGGCGGAGTAACCTACGAGCAGTACGTC.

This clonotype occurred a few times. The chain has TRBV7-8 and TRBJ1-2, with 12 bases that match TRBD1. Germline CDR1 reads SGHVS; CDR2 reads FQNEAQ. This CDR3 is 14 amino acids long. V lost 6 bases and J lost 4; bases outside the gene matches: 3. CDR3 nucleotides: TGTGCCAGCAGTAAGGGACAGGGGGCCTATGGCTACACCTTC. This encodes CASSKGQGAYGYTF.

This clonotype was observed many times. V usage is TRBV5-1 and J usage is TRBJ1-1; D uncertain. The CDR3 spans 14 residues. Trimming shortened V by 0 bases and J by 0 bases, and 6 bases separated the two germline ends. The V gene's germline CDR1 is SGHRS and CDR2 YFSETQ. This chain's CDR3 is CASSLGGMNTEAFF. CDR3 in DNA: TGCGCCAGCAGCTTGGGGGGAATGAACACTGAAGCTTTCTTT.

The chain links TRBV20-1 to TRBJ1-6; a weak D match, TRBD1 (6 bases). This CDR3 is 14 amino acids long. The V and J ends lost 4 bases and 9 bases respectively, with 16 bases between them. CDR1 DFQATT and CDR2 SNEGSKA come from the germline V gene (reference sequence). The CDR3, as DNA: TGCAGTGCTACCCCGCCCCTACAGGGTTCACCCCTCCACTTT. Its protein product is CSATPPLQGSPLHF.

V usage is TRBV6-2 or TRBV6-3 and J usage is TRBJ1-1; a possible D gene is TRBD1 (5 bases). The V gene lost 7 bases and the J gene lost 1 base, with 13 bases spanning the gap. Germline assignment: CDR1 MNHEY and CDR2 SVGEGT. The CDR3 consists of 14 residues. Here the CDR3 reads CASTFTRGNTEAFF. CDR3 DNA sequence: TGTGCCAGCACCTTTACGAGGGGGAACACTGAAGCTTTCTTT.

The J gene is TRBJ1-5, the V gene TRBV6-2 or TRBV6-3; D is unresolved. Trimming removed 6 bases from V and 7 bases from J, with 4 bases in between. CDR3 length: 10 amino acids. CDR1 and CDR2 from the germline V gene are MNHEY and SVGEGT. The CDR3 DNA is TGTGCCAGCAGGAGGCAGCCCCAGCATTTT. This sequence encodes CASRRQPQHF.

Written as DNA, the CDR3 is TGTGCCAGCAGCCAAGATGAGGGCGCCGGGGAGCTGTTTTTT. Translation: CASSQDEGAGELFF. The chain recombines TRBV3-1 with TRBJ2-2; tentative D call: TRBD2 (5 bases). The V end was cut by 0 bases, the J end by 6 bases, with 8 bases between. This CDR3 is built from 14 residues. Germline values: CDR1 LGHDT, CDR2 YNNKEL (reference sequence).

CDR3 protein: CASRGLYSNQPQHF. The DNA of the CDR3 is TGTGCCAGCAGGGGACTGTATAGCAATCAGCCCCAGCATTTT. The J gene is TRBJ1-5, the V gene TRBV6-1; D perhaps matches TRBD1 (5 bases). Germline assignment: CDR1 MNHNS and CDR2 SASEGT. The CDR3 sequence is 14 residues long. V was shortened by 6 bases and J by 0 bases, with 9 bases between the two germline ends.

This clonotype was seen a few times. The CDR3 reads CASSPDGLSSYEQYF. CDR3 DNA sequence: TGCGCCAGCAGCCCGGACGGATTATCTTCCTACGAGCAGTACTTC. The chain has TRBV5-1 and TRBJ2-7; D not resolved. Deletions cut 4 bases from V and 1 base from J, with 15 bases between. CDR1 and CDR2 (germline): SGHRS, YFSETQ. This CDR3 comprises 15 residues.

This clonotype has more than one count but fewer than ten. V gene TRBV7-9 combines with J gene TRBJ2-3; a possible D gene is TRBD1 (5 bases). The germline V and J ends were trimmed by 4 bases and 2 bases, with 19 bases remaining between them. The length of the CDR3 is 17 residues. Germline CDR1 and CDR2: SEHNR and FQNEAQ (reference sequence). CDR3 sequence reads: CASSSRAGPYTTDTQYF. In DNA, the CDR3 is TGTGCCAGCAGCTCACGAGCAGGGCCTTACACCACAGATACGCAGTATTTT.

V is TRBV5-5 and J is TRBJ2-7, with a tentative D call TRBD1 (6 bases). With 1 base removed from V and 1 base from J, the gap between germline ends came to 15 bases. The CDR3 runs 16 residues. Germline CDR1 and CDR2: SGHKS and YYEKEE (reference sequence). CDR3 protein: CASSLPPGHESYEQYF. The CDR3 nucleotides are TGTGCCAGCAGCTTGCCCCCGGGACACGAATCCTACGAGCAGTACTTC.

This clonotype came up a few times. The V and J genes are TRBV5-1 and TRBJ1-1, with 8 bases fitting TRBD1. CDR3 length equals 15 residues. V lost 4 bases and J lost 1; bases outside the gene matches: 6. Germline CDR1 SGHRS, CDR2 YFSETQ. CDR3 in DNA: TGCGCCAGCAGCGGCCGGACAGGGAGGAACACTGAAGCTTTCTTT. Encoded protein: CASSGRTGRNTEAFF. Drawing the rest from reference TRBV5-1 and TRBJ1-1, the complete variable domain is KAGVTQTPRYLIKTRGQQVTLSCSPISGHRSVSWYQQTPGQGLQFLFEYFSETQRNKGNFPGRFSGRQFSNSRSEMNVSTLELGDSALYLCASSGRTGRNTEAFFGQGTRLTVV.

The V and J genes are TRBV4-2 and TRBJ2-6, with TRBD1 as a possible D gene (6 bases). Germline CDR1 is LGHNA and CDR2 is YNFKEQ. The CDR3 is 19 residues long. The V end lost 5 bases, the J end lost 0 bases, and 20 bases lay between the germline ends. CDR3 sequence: CASSSSGARKYSGANVLTF. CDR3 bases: TGTGCCAGCAGCAGTTCAGGGGCCAGGAAGTACTCTGGGGCCAACGTCCTGACTTTC.

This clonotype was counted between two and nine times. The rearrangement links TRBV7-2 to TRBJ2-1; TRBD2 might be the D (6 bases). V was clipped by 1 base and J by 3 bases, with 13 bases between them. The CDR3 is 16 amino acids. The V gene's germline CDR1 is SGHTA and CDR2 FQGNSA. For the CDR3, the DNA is TGTGCCAGCAGCTTAGTCCCGGGGGAGATCTACAATGAGCAGTTCTTC. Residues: CASSLVPGEIYNEQFF.

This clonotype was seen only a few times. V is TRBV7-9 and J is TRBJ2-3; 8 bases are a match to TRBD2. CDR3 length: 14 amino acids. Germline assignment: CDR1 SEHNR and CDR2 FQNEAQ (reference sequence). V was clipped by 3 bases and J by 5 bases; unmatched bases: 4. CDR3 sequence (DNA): TGTGCCAGCAGCTTCGGGGGGGGACGAGATACGCAGTATTTT. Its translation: CASSFGGGRDTQYF.

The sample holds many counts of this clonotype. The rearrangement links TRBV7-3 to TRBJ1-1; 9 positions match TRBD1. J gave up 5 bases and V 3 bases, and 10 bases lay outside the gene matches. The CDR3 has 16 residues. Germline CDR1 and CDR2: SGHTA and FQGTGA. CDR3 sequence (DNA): TGTGCCAGCAGCTTTGGTGGTTTAGGGACAGGGACTGAAGCTTTCTTT. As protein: CASSFGGLGTGTEAFF.

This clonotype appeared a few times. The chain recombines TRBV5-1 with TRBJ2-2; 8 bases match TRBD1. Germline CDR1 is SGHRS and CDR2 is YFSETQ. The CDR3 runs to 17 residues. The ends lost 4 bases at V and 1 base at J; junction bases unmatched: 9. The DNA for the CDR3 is TGCGCCAGCAGCCCCGACAGGGGTGGATGGAACACCGGGGAGCTGTTTTTT. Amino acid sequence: CASSPDRGGWNTGELFF.

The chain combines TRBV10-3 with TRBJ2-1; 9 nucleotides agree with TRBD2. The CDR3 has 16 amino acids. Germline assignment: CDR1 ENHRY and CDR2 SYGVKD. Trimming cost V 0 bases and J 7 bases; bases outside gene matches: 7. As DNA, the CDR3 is TGTGCCATCAGTGAGTCGGGACTAGCCGTTGCTAATGAGCAGTTCTTC. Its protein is CAISESGLAVANEQFF.

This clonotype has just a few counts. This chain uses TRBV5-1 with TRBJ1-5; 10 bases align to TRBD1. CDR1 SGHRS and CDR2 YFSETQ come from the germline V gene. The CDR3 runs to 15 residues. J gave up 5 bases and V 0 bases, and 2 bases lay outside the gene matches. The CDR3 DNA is TGCGCCAGCAGCTTGGAGGGGACAGGGGATCAGCCCCAGCATTTT. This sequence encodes CASSLEGTGDQPQHF. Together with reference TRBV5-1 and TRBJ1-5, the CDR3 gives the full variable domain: KAGVTQTPRYLIKTRGQQVTLSCSPISGHRSVSWYQQTPGQGLQFLFEYFSETQRNKGNFPGRFSGRQFSNSRSEMNVSTLELGDSALYLCASSLEGTGDQPQHFGDGTRLSIL.

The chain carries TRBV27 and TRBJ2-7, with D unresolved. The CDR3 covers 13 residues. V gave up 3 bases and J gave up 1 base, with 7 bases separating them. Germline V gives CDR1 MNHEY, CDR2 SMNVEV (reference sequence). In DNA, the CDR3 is TGTGCCAGCAGTTTTTTGGGGTCCTACGAGCAGTACGTC. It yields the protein CASSFLGSYEQYV.

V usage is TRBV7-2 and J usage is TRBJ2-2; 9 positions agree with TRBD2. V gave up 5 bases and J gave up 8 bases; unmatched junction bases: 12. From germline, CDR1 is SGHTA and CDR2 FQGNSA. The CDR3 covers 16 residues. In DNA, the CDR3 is TGTGCCAGCAGCCGCTACGGCGGGGGGGCAGGAGGGGAGCTGTTTTTT. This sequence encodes CASSRYGGGAGGELFF. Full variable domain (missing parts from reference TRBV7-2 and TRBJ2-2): GAGVSQSPSNKVTEKGKDVELRCDPISGHTALYWYRQSLGQGLEFLIYFQGNSAPDKSGLPSDRFSAERTGGSVSTLTIQRTQQEDSAVYLCASSRYGGGAGGELFFGEGSRLTVL.